The clone carrying this TCR beta chain was seen a single time. Its specificity is not known. Starting 14 to 28 days after autologous transplant, ipilimumab 1 mg/kg was given. Patients received nivolumab 3 mg/kg at weeks 1, 4, 7, 10, then fortnightly to week 26. Here immunoSEQ multiplex PCR was the method, and the copy in TCRdb shows in-frame clones only, minus some. The data contain about 16,000 clones, about 72% of them singletons. This sample is drawn from a study of ipilimumab plus nivolumab after autologous stem cell transplantation. Study overall: The DLBCL cohort had primary refractory and relapsed disease, with 18-month progression-free survival of about 82% and 31%.

The germline V and J ends were trimmed by 2 bases and 4 bases, with 13 bases remaining between them. This CDR3 spans 15 amino acids. Germline lookup yields CDR1 SGHDT and CDR2 YYEEEE. Overall study results and limits: TCR repertoire, Treg phenotype and gut microbiota reportedly support more study of this approach.

This rearrangement joins TRBV5-6 to TRBJ1-5; D not resolved. The starting material was PBMCs, obtained in a trial of ipilimumab plus nivolumab as post-transplant consolidation. The receptor comes from a male donor with diffuse large B-cell lymphoma. CDR3: CASSFGSPVNQPQHF. Written as DNA, the CDR3 is TGTGCCAGCAGCTTCGGCAGCCCTGTAAATCAGCCCCAGCATTTT.